Here is one T cell receptor beta chain with its context. The CDR3 contains 15 residues. Between the trimmed V and J ends, which lost 0 bases and 1 base, there was a span of 9 bases. CDR1 SGDLS and CDR2 YYNGEE come from the germline V gene. In the original processing: It was from reference gene primer amplification that nucleated cell counts were estimated. Here immunoSEQ multiplex PCR was the method, and the copy in TCRdb shows in-frame clones only, minus some. The D gene and trimming were derived from the DNA, and the V and J assignments and clone size from that table. Of roughly 100,000 clones listed, 88% were seen once; the top ten hold around 4.5%. This sample was taken from a study of blood T cell repertoires in COVID-19. The wider study: The origin of the acute and convalescent COVID-19 samples was the United States, Italy and Spain. T cells, B-cell-depleted T cells, or PBMCs supplied cDNA or gDNA.

The material sequenced was peripheral blood. V is TRBV9 and J is TRBJ2-3; D unresolved. The sequence came from a woman older than 75 with active COVID-19. The CDR3 sequence is CASSVERQGTDTQYF. The CDR3 bases are TGTGCCAGCAGCGTAGAACGGCAGGGCACAGATACGCAGTATTTT.